The present entry profiles one T cell receptor beta chain with its context. The antigen it binds to is not known. No base qualities exist here, and no much larger clone lies one base off it. According to the germline V gene, CDR1 reads MRHNA and CDR2 reads SNTAGT. Taken from cysteine to phenylalanine, the CDR3 has 16 residues. The sequence is cut down to CDR3 DNA, 48 bases in frame from base 1. Between the V and J ends, shortened by 6 bases and 0 bases respectively, the junction contains 14 bases. The donors were healthy, HIV-negative adults with no recently reported acute infections or vaccinations. Every donor was a Caucasian adult residing in Nashville, Tennessee, USA. CD4+ T cells were enriched through magnetic negative selection, after which naive cells were positively selected on CD45RA and the remaining negative fraction served as the memory subset. Blood was collected by leukapheresis, and PBMCs were isolated by Ficoll-Histopaque density gradient centrifugation and then cryopreserved in liquid nitrogen vapor phase. Analytical flow cytometry was used to check the purity and quantity of every magnetically sorted T cell population. Each sorted fraction had its genomic DNA isolated and then quantified by UV absorbance on a Nanodrop 2000c.

This sample is drawn from a study of shared clonotypes between healthy human individuals (TCRdb year 2020). Study-level background: The cohort included three men and a couple of women between 18 and 49 years of age. Per donor, three plates each were used for CD4 naive and CD4 memory, two for CD8 naive, and one for CD8 memory. Blood TCR repertoires of roughly 5 healthy adults were deeply sequenced to estimate repertoire size and the extent of clonotype sharing between individuals. Libraries were prepared and TCR repertoires were sequenced by different laboratories using diverse techniques, in order to increase sequencing depth and limit assay-specific biases. Each donor's leukapheresis produced roughly between roughly 0.94 and 9.5 billion PBMCs.

What the study reported, not specific to this receptor: Pairwise subsampling indicated that sequencing depth was expected to affect the degree of clonotype sharing among donors. Incomplete sequencing was indicated by rarefaction of sorted-subset datasets, despite the large sequencing depth. Sampling was limited to blood, and TCR repertoires in tissue likely differ from TCR repertoires in blood. Compared with non-shared clonotypes, clonotypes shared by all four sorted-subset donors had higher generation probabilities. Sharing across a handful of donors was observed for approximately 5% of naive CD4, less than 4% of naive CD8, 2.3% of memory CD4, and around 0.42% of memory CD8 clonotypes. The small number of donors limited the genetic and exposure-history diversity represented. Naive subsets generally had larger estimated clonotype richness than memory subsets did.

Using the deep immunoSEQ assay, multiplex PCR amplified TCR CDR3 regions from genomic DNA. For each cell subset, the extracted genomic DNA was distributed evenly across all wells of several immunoSEQ 96-well plates, and each plate served as one replicate. For sorted subsets, each replicate PCR was loaded with about 0.2 ug genomic DNA, equivalent to 25,000 to 35,000 T cell genomes. The purified libraries were quantified using a Qubit 3.0 fluorometer, sized with a Bioanalyzer 2100, and then quantified again using the KAPA Library Quantification kit. A separate single-read 150-cycle Illumina NextSeq 550 flow cell was used to sequence each immunoSEQ 96-well plate. The study's own analysis went as follows. Because the immunoSEQ output included only junctional sequences and no quality scores, the filtering could not be the same as the filtering used for full-length reads. Sequences were annotated with PyIR, a Python wrapper for IgBLAST v1.9, and V/J genes and CDR3 were assigned using IMGT germline references. Reads with weak V/J assignments (E-value above 1e-6), missing CDR3, stop codons, out-of-frame junctions, or ambiguous translated residues were removed. A V3J clonotype was defined by an identical inferred V gene, J gene, and CDR3 amino acid sequence. Percentage overlap between repertoires was computed as shared unique clonotypes divided by the size of the smaller repertoire. Richness of each repertoire was evaluated using RTK rarefaction, the Chao1 estimator, and Recon v2.1 estimates of unobserved clonotypes. Generation probabilities for all TCRbeta clonotypes obtained by the gDNA method from four donors were computed using OLGA. TCRdb took over this immuneACCESS table, retaining in-frame rearrangements with V and J assigned. Such tables are incomplete; in checked studies, under half of the missing clones stem from an unresolved V gene, and the remainder is unexplained. Clone size and V and J calls were adopted from that table, with D and trimming inferred from the DNA. A total of more than 2 million clones appear in this sample, approximately 94% of them only once. Of the sample, approximately 0.13% is held by the ten largest clones.

This receptor chain uses TRBV6-4 and TRBJ2-2; the D gene is possibly TRBD2, with 6 bases matching. The clonotype was recovered from a man in his late teens or twenties in good health. Sequencing was done on a sample of naive CD4+ T cells sorted from blood. What this sample's cell subset or site label stands for: CD45RA+ positively selected. The bases read TGTGCCAGCAGGGCCCCGGGAGCGCCGAACACCGGGGAGCTGTTTTTT. The translation is CASRAPGAPNTGELFF.